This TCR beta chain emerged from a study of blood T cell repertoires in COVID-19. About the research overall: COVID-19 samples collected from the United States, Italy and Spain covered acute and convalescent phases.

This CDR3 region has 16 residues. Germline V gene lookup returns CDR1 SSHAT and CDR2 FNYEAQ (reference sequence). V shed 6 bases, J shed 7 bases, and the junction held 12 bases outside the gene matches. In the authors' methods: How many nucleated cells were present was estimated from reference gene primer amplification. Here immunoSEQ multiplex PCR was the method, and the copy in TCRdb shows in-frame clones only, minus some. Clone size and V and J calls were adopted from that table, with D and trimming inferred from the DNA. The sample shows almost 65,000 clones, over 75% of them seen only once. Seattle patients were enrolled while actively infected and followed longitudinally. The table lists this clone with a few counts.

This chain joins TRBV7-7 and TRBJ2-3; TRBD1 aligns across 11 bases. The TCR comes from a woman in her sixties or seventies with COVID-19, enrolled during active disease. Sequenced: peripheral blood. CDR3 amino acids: CASSLTPGQGDNTQYF. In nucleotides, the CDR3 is TGTGCCAGCAGTCTTACTCCGGGACAGGGGGATAATACGCAGTATTTT.